These 30 T cell receptor beta chains share one sample of origin, sequenced in a study of shared T cell receptors in the human thymus. Measured with immunoSEQ multiplex PCR; TCRdb has only the in-frame clones, and not every one. Here the sample spans some 660,000 clones, around 87% being singletons. The same sample was also used in a study of human thymus T cells.

Sequenced input: thymocytes. The receptors originated from a boy in the first two years of life with a congenital heart defect.

In regard to this clone: Other DNA sequences in the sample encode the same CDR3. The chain links TRBV5-1 to TRBJ2-3, with 9 bases lining up with TRBD2. Germline V lookup: CDR1 SGHRS, CDR2 YFSETQ. Germline trimming cut 2 bases from V and 0 bases from J; bases unmatched to any gene: 4. The CDR3 consists of 16 residues. The CDR3 region has the DNA TGCGCCAGCAGCTTAGCCACTAGCGGGAGCACAGATACGCAGTATTTT. It specifies CASSLATSGSTDTQYF.

J is TRBJ2-7 and V is TRBV27, with TRBD1 as a possible D gene (5 bases). Germline V gene sequence: CDR1 MNHEY, CDR2 SMNVEV (reference sequence). The CDR3 is 13 residues long. V lost 2 bases, J lost 9 bases, and 14 bases lay in between. CDR3 loop: CASSLSTTGGQYF. The DNA of the CDR3 is TGTGCCAGCAGTTTAAGCACCACAGGCGGGCAGTACTTC.

This chain links TRBV2 with TRBJ2-5; 12 bases are shared with TRBD2. This CDR3 region has 17 residues. V shed 5 bases and J 1 base; nucleotides not matched to a gene: 8. Germline loops: CDR1 SNHLY, CDR2 FYNNEI. Here the CDR3 reads CASSTLAGGIFQETQYF. The CDR3 coding sequence is TGTGCCAGCAGTACTCTAGCGGGGGGGATATTCCAAGAGACCCAGTACTTC.

This sequence joins TRBV10-1 and TRBJ2-1, with 11 nucleotides matching TRBD2. CDR1 and CDR2 from the germline V gene are WNHNN and SYGVQD (reference sequence). V dropped 0 bases and J dropped 4; count of bases not matched to a gene: 8. The CDR3 runs 18 residues. CDR3 sequence: CASSESRASGRRYNEQFF. DNA of the CDR3: TGCGCCAGCAGTGAGTCTAGGGCTAGCGGGAGGAGGTACAATGAGCAGTTCTTC.

V usage is TRBV30 and J usage is TRBJ1-2; D gene uncertain. CDR1 GTSNPN and CDR2 SVGIG come from the germline V gene (reference sequence). This CDR3 contains 11 residues. Trimming cost V 3 bases and J 7 bases, with 9 bases left between them. The CDR3 DNA is TGTGCCTGGAGGTCGCGGGGTGGCTACACCTTC. It codes for CAWRSRGGYTF.

J is TRBJ2-7 and V is TRBV5-1; the D gene is possibly TRBD1 (6 bases). Trimming left V 3 bases short and J 5 bases short, with 21 bases between. The CDR3 contains 16 residues. Looked up from germline, CDR1 is SGHRS and CDR2 is YFSETQ. The CDR3, as DNA: TGCGCCAGCAGCTGGGCGGACAGTTTAGCGTTCCACGAGCAGTACTTC. It is translated as CASSWADSLAFHEQYF.

This chain links TRBV28 with TRBJ2-7; TRBD2 aligns across 9 bases. The CDR3 totals 13 residues. CDR1 is MDHEN and CDR2 is SYDVKM in the germline V gene. The V segment lost 6 bases and the J segment 3 bases; nucleotides outside the gene matches: 3. CDR3 protein: CASRLAGFYEQYF. Here the CDR3 DNA reads TGTGCCAGCAGGCTAGCGGGATTCTACGAGCAGTACTTC.

This clone was recorded once. This chain uses TRBV4-1 with TRBJ1-3; TRBD1 is a possible D gene (5 bases). V gave up 0 bases and J gave up 3 bases, with 18 bases separating them. CDR1 is MGHRA, CDR2 YSYEKL, per germline. This CDR3 spans 18 amino acids. The chain's CDR3 is CASSQDSPDKPIGNTIYF. CDR3 nucleotide sequence: TGCGCCAGCAGCCAAGATTCTCCGGACAAGCCGATTGGAAACACCATATATTTT.

This chain links TRBV29-1 with TRBJ2-1; perhaps TRBD2 as D (6 bases). V lost 4 bases, J lost 4 bases, and 11 bases lay in between. Germline CDR1 is SQVTM and CDR2 is ANQGSEA. The CDR3 length is 13 residues. The DNA for the CDR3 is TGCAGCGTTGGTGGCGGGAATTACAATGAGCAGTTCTTC. Translation: CSVGGGNYNEQFF.

V usage is TRBV30 and J usage is TRBJ1-1, with TRBD1 matching over 8 bases. The CDR3 has 17 residues. Germline V gene sequence: CDR1 GTSNPN, CDR2 SVGIG (reference sequence). The J segment lost 1 base and the V segment lost 3 bases, leaving 13 bases of the junction unmatched. CDR3 sequence reads: CAWRPGQEMVGNTEAFF. The CDR3 nucleotides are TGTGCCTGGAGGCCGGGACAGGAAATGGTGGGGAACACTGAAGCTTTCTTT.

The chain employs TRBV7-8 and TRBJ1-1, with D unresolved. This CDR3 contains 15 residues. Germline-derived CDR1 and CDR2 are SGHVS and FQNEAQ. With 1 base removed from V and 6 bases from J, the gap between germline ends came to 15 bases. The CDR3 loop reads CASSLVEVIHSEAFF. The CDR3 nucleotides are TGTGCCAGCAGCTTAGTCGAGGTTATTCATTCTGAAGCTTTCTTT.

This rearrangement joins TRBV7-2 to TRBJ2-4, with D unresolved. V lost 5 bases and J lost 0, with 14 bases in between. The CDR3 loop spans 16 amino acids. Germline loops: CDR1 SGHTA, CDR2 FQGNSA. CDR3 DNA sequence: TGTGCCAGCAGCCCAACTCAAATGCTAGCCAAAAACATTCAGTACTTC. Protein sequence: CASSPTQMLAKNIQYF.

The rearrangement joins TRBV6-5 to TRBJ2-7, with D possibly TRBD1 on 6 matching bases. CDR3 length: 15 residues. The ends were cut back, 7 bases at V and 3 bases at J, with 19 bases in the middle. The germline V gene has CDR1 MNHEY and CDR2 SVGAGI. The CDR3 region is CASNIRPGHYYEQYF. In nucleotides, the CDR3 is TGTGCCAGCAATATCCGACCGGGACACTACTACGAGCAGTACTTC.

V and J are TRBV6-6 and TRBJ2-2, with 11 nucleotides matching TRBD2. The germline V gene has CDR1 MNHNY and CDR2 SVGAGI (reference sequence). The CDR3 sequence is 15 residues long. Trimming took 4 bases from V and 7 from J; bases not matched to a gene: 5. The chain's CDR3 is CASSSLGLADGELFF. The CDR3 nucleotides are TGTGCCAGCAGTTCCCTGGGACTAGCGGACGGGGAGCTGTTTTTT.

The rearrangement uses TRBV5-1 and TRBJ1-1; TRBD1 is a possible D gene (5 bases). The CDR3 has 15 residues. The germline V gene encodes CDR1 SGHRS and CDR2 YFSETQ. V was trimmed by 4 bases and J by 6 bases, leaving 19 bases between them. The CDR3 is CASSPTQGAGPEAFF. CDR3 DNA sequence: TGCGCCAGCAGCCCAACGCAGGGCGCGGGGCCTGAAGCTTTCTTT.

This sequence joins TRBV4-1 and TRBJ2-7, with D perhaps TRBD1 (6 bases). From germline, CDR1 is MGHRA and CDR2 YSYEKL. The CDR3 runs 13 residues. Trimming removed 1 base at V and 6 bases at J, with 10 bases between. The CDR3 loop is CASSQGQGSEQYF. Here the CDR3 DNA reads TGCGCCAGCAGCCAAGGTCAGGGGTCCGAGCAGTACTTC.

CDR3 protein: CASSPTGQPQHF. CDR3 bases: TGTGCCAGCTCACCAACGGGACAGCCCCAGCATTTT. The J gene is TRBJ1-5, the V gene TRBV18, with no clear D. Germline V CDR1 and CDR2: KGHSH, LQKENI. Trimming pared 2 bases from V and 7 bases from J, leaving 6 bases between. This CDR3 comprises 12 residues.

This clone was observed a handful of times. J is TRBJ2-1 and V is TRBV28; the match to TRBD2 covers 9 bases. CDR1 is MDHEN, CDR2 SYDVKM, per germline. The ends lost 5 bases at V and 14 bases at J; junction bases unmatched: 7. The CDR3 covers 12 residues. The CDR3 bases are TGTGCCAGCAGTCTCCCTAGCGGGACGGAGTTCTTC. This gives the protein CASSLPSGTEFF.

V gene TRBV30 combines with J gene TRBJ2-1, with TRBD2 matching over 9 bases. V shed 3 bases, J shed 8 bases, and the junction held 14 bases outside the gene matches. CDR3 length: 16 residues. From germline, CDR1 is GTSNPN and CDR2 SVGIG (reference sequence). The CDR3 DNA reads TGTGCCTGGAGGTCCTTGGTGAAGCGGGGGGTCTATGAGCAGTTCTTC. It translates to CAWRSLVKRGVYEQFF.

This clone was found once. The rearrangement links TRBV7-9 to TRBJ1-2, with 9 bases lining up with TRBD1. Germline values: CDR1 SEHNR, CDR2 FQNEAQ (reference sequence). This CDR3 spans 15 amino acids. Germline trimming cut 5 bases from V and 5 bases from J; bases unmatched to any gene: 9. The CDR3 DNA follows: TGTGCCAGCAGCCCGCGGACAGGGGAAGGGTATGGCTACACCTTC. Translated: CASSPRTGEGYGYTF.

This chain joins TRBV19 and TRBJ1-2; D is uncertain. Germline V lookup: CDR1 LNHDA, CDR2 SQIVND (reference sequence). The CDR3 totals 15 residues. Trimming took off 6 bases at V and 4 bases at J, with 18 bases between the two ends. The CDR3 spells CASSVGRVNIYGYTF. The CDR3 DNA sequence: TGTGCCAGTAGCGTCGGGAGGGTTAATATCTATGGCTACACCTTC.

This chain uses TRBV11-3 with TRBJ1-2; a possible D gene is TRBD1 (6 bases). Trimming took 5 bases from V and 8 from J, leaving 15 bases between them. Germline CDR1 SGHNT, CDR2 YENEEA. There are 13 residues in the CDR3. The CDR3 loop is CASSHLGAGGYTF. The CDR3 coding sequence is TGTGCCAGCAGCCACTTGGGGGCTGGGGGCTACACCTTC.

The chain couples TRBV5-6 to TRBJ2-7; maybe TRBD2 (7 bases). CDR3 length equals 16 residues. Germline V CDR1 and CDR2: SGHDT, YYEEEE. V lost 3 bases and J 3 bases, leaving 19 bases between the germline ends. The CDR3 DNA follows: TGTGCCAGCAGCTCAAACTGGGGGGGCCCGAGCTACGAGCAGTACTTC. Translated, it gives CASSSNWGGPSYEQYF.

The chain combines TRBV5-6 with TRBJ2-7; 10 positions match TRBD1. CDR1 and CDR2 from the germline V gene are SGHDT and YYEEEE. Trimming at V came to 3 bases and at J to 5 bases, leaving 8 bases not matched to a gene. The CDR3 totals 15 residues. The CDR3 reads CASSWDRGRQDEQYF. The CDR3 DNA follows: TGTGCCAGCAGCTGGGACAGGGGCCGGCAGGACGAGCAGTACTTC.

The chain links TRBV19 to TRBJ2-7; 8 bases line up with TRBD1. V shed 4 bases and J 6 bases; nucleotides not matched to a gene: 14. Germline-derived CDR1 and CDR2 are LNHDA and SQIVND (reference sequence). CDR3 length: 16 amino acids. The CDR3 loop reads CASSTPLRQGLGEQYF. CDR3 bases: TGTGCCAGTAGTACACCTCTCCGACAGGGGCTTGGCGAGCAGTACTTC.

The rearrangement joins TRBV4-3 to TRBJ2-7; D is perhaps TRBD2 (5 bases). Germline V gene lookup returns CDR1 LGHNA and CDR2 YSLEER. Trimming removed 4 bases at V and 3 bases at J, with 19 bases between. This CDR3 has 16 residues. The CDR3 sequence is CASSPTLLEVDYEQYF. The DNA of the CDR3 is TGCGCCAGCAGCCCAACCCTTCTGGAGGTAGACTACGAGCAGTACTTC.

This clone was observed a few times. The chain joins TRBV27 to TRBJ2-3, with TRBD2 identical over 12 bases. The germline CDR1 and CDR2 sequences are MNHEY and SMNVEV (reference sequence). Unmatched junction bases numbered 8, after V lost 5 bases and J lost 2 bases. This CDR3 region has 17 residues. The CDR3 bases are TGTGCCAGCAGTCTTACGACTAGCGGGGGACTCACAGATACGCAGTATTTT. It codes for CASSLTTSGGLTDTQYF.

The chain is built from TRBV9 and TRBJ2-7, with 12 bases fitting TRBD2. Germline CDR1 reads SGDLS; CDR2 reads YYNGEE. Trimming at V came to 4 bases and at J to 3 bases, leaving 5 bases not matched to a gene. The CDR3 has 15 residues. CDR3 loop: CASSTGLAGRYEQYF. DNA of the CDR3: TGTGCCAGCAGCACAGGACTAGCGGGACGCTACGAGCAGTACTTC.

The chain uses TRBV2 and TRBJ1-4; TRBD1 matches 7 bases. Germline V lookup: CDR1 SNHLY, CDR2 FYNNEI. This CDR3 has 20 residues. The ends lost 2 bases at V and 0 bases at J; junction bases unmatched: 15. The CDR3 here is CASSESRQRDSTATNEKLFF. CDR3 nucleotides: TGTGCCAGCAGTGAATCCAGACAACGGGACAGCACCGCAACTAATGAAAAACTGTTTTTT.

Written as DNA, the CDR3 is TGTGCCAGCAAGGGTCGGACAGGGGACAAAAACATTCAGTACTTC. Translation gives CASKGRTGDKNIQYF. The V gene is TRBV25-1, the J gene TRBJ2-4; 9 bases are a match to TRBD1. There are 15 residues in the CDR3. Losses at the gene ends were 7 bases for V and 3 bases for J; bases not matched to a gene: 7. CDR1 is MGHDK, CDR2 SYGVNS, per germline.